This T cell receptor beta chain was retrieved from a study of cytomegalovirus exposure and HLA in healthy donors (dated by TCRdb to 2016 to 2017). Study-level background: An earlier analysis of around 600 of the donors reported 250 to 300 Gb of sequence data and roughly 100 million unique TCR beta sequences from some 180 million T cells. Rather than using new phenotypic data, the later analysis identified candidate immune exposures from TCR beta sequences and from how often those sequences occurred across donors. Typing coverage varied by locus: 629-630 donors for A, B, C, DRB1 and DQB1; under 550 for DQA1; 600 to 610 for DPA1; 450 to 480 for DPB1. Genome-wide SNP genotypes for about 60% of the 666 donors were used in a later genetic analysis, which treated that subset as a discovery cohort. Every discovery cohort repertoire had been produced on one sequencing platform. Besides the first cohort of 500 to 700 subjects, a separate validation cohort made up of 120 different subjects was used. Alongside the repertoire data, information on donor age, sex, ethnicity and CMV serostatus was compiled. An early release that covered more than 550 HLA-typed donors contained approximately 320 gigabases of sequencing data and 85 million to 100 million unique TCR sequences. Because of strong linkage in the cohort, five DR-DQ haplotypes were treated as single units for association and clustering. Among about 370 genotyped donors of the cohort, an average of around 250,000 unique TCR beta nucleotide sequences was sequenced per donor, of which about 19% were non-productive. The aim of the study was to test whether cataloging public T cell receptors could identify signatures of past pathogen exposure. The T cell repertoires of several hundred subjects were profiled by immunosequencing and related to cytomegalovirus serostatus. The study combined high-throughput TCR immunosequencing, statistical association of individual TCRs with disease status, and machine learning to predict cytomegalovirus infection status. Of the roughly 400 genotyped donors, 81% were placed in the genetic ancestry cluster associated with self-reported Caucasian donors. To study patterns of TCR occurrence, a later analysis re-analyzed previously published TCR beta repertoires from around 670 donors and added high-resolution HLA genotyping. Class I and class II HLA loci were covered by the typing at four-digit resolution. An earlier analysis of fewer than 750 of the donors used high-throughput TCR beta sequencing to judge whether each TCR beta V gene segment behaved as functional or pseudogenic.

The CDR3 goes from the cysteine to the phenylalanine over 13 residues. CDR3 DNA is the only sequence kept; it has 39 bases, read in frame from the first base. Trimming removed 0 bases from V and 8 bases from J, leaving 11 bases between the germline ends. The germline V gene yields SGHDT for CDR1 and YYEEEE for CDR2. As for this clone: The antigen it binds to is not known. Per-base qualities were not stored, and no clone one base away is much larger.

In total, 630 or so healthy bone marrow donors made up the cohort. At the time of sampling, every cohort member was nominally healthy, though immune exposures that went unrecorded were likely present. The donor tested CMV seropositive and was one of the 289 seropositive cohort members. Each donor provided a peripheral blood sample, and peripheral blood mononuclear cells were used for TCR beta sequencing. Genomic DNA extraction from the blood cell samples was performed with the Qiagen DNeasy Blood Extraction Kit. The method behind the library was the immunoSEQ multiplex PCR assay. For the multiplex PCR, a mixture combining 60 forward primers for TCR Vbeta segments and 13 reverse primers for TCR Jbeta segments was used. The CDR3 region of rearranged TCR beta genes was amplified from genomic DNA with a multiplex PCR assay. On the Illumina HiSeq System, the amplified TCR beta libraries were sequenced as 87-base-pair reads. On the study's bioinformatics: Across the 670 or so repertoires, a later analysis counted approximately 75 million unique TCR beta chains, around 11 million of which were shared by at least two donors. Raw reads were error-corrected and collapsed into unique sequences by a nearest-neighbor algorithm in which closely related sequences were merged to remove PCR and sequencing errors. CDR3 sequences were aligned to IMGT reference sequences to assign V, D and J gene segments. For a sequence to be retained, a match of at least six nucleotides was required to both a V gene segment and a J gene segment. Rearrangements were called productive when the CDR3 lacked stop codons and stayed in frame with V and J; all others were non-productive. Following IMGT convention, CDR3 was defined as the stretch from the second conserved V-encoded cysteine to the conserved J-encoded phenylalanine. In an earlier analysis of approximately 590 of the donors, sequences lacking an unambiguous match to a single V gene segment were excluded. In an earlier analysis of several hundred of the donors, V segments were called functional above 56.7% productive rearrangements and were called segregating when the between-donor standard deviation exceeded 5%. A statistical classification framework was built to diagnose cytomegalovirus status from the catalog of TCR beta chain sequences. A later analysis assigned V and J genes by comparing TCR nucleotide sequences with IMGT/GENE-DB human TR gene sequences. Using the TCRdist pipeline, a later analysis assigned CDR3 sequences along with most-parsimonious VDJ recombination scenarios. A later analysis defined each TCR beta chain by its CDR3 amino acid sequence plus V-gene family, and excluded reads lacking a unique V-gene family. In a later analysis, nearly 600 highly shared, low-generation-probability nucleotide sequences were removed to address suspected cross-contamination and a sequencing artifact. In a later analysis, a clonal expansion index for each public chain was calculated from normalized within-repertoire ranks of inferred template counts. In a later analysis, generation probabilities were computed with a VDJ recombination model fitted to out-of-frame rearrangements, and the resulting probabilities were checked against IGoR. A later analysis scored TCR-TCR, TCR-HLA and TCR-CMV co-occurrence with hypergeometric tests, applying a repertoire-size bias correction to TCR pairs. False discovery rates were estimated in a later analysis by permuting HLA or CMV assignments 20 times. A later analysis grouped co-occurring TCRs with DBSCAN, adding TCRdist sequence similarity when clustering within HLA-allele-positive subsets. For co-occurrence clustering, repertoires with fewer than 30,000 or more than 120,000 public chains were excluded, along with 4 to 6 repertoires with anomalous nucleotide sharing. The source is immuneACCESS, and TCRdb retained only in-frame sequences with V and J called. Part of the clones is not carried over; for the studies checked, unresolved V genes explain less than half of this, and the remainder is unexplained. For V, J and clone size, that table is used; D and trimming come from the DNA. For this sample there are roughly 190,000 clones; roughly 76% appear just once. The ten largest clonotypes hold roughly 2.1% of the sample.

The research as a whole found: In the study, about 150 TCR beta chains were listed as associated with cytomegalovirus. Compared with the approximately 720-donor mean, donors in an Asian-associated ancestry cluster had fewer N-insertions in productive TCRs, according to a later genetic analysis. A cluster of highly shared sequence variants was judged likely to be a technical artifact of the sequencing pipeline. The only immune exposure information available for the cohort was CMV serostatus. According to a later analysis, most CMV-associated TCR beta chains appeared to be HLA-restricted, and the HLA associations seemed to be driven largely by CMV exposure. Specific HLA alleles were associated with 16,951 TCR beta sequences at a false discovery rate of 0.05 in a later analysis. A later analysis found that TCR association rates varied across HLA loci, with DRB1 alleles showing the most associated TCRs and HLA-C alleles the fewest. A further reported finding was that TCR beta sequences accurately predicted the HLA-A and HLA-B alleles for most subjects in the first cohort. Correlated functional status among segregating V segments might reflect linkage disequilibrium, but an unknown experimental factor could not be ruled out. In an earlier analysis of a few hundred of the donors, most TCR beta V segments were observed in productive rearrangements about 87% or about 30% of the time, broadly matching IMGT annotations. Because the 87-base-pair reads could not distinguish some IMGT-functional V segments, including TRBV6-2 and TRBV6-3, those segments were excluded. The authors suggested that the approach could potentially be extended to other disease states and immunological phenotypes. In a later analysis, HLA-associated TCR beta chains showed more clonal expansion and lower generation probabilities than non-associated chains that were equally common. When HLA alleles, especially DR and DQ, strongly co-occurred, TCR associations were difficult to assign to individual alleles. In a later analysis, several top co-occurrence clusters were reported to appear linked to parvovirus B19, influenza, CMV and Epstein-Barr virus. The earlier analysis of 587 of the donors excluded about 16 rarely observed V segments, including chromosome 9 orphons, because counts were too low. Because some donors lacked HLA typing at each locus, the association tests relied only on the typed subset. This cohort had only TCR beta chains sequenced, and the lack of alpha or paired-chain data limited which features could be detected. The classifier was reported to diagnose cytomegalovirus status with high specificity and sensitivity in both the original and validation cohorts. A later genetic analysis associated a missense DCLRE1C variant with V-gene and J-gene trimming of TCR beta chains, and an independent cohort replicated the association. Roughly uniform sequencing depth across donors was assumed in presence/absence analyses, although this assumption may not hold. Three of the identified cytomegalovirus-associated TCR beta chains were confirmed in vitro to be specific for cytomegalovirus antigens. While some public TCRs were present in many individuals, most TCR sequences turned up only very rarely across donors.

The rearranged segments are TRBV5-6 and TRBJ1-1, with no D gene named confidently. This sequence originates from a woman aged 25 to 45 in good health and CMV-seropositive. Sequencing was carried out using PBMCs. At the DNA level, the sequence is TGTGCCAGCAGCTTGGCCACCGGGGAAGAAGCTTTCTTT. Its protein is CASSLATGEEAFF. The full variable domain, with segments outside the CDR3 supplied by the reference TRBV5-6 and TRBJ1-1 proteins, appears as DAGVTQSPTHLIKTRGQQVTLRCSPKSGHDTVSWYQQALGQGPQFIFQYYEEEERQRGNFPDRFSGHQFPNYSSELNVNALLLGDSALYLCASSLATGEEAFFGQGTRLTVV.